This paragraph reports one T cell receptor beta chain. TCRdb's copy holds only in-frame clones and misses some; the assay was immunoSEQ multiplex PCR. The data show 400,000 to 450,000 clones, roughly 90% seen once. The data originate from a study of Ad26.COV2.S vaccination and SARS-CoV-2 variants. Treatment described: 15 to 20 received Ad26.COV2.S at low or high dose, single or two shots; five or six received placebo; per-sample allocation not given. Samples were taken on day 63 after the first vaccine or placebo injection. V lost 4 bases, J lost 3 bases, and 5 bases stayed unmatched. CDR1 is MNHEY, CDR2 SMNVEV, per germline (reference sequence). This CDR3 has 14 amino acids.

The rearrangement links TRBV27 to TRBJ2-7, with 8 bases that match TRBD1. This sequence was found in a person between 18 and 59 years old who received the Ad26.COV2.S COVID-19 vaccine or a placebo. Source: peripheral blood, taken in a trial of Ad26.COV2.S vaccine versus placebo. CDR3 sequence: CASSYAGGGYEQYF. The CDR3 DNA is TGTGCCAGCAGTTACGCAGGGGGCGGCTACGAGCAGTACTTC.